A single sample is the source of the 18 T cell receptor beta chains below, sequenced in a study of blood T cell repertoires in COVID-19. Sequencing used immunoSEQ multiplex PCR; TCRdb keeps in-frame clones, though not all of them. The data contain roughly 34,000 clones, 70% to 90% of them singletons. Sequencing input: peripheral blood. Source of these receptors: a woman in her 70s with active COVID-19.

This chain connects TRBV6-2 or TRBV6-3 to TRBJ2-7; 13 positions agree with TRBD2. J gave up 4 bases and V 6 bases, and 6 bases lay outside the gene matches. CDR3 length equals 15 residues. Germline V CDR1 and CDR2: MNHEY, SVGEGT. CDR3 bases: TGTGCCAGCAGCCGGACTAGCGGGGGATCATACGAGCAGTACTTC. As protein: CASSRTSGGSYEQYF.

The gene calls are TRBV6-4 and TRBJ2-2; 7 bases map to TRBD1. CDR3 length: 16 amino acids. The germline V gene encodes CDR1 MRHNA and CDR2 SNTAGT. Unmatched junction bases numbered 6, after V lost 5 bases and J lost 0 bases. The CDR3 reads CASSYSTGPNTGELFF. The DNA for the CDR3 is TGTGCCAGCAGTTATTCGACAGGGCCGAACACCGGGGAGCTGTTTTTT.

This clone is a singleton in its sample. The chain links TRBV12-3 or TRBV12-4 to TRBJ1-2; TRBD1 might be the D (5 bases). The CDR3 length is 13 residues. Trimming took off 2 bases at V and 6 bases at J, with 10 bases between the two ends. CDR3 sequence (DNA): TGTGCCAGCAGTTTACAGGGTATACATGGCTACACCTTC. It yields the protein CASSLQGIHGYTF.

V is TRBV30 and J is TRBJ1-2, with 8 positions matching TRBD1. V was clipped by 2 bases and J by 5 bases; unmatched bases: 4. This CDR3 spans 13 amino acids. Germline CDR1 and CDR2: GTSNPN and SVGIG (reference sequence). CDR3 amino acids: CAWSWTGSYGYTF. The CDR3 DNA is TGTGCCTGGAGTTGGACAGGGTCATATGGCTACACCTTC.

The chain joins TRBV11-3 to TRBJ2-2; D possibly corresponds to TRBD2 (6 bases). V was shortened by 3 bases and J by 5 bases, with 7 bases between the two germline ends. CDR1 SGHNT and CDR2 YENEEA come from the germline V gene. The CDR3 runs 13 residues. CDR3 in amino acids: CASSLEGTGELFF. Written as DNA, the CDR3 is TGTGCCAGCAGCTTGGAGGGTACCGGGGAGCTGTTTTTT.

This chain's CDR3 is CASSPDRGGEQFF. The CDR3 DNA reads TGTGCCAGCAGCCCCGACCGGGGGGGTGAGCAGTTCTTC. The V and J genes are TRBV7-2 and TRBJ2-1; TRBD2 matches at 8 bases. The germline V gene encodes CDR1 SGHTA and CDR2 FQGNSA. V gave up 5 bases and J gave up 9 bases; unmatched junction bases: 6. This CDR3 comprises 13 residues.

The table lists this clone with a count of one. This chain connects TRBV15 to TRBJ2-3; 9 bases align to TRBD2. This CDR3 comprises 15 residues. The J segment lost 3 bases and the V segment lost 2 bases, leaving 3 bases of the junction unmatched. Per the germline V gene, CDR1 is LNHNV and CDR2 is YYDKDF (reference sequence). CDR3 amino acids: CATSRSGGLTDTQYF. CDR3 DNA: TGTGCCACCAGCAGAAGCGGGGGGTTGACAGATACGCAGTATTTT.

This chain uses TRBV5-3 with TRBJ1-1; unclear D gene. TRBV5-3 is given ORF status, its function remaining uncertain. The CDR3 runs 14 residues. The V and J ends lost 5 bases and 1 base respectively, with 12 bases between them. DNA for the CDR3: TGTGCCAGAAGTCCCTTCTCCGGGAACACTGAAGCTTTCTTT. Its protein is CARSPFSGNTEAFF.

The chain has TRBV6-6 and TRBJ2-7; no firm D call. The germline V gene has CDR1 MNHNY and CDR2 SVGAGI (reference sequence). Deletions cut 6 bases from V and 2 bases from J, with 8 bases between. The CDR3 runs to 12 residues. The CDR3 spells CASSPSPYEQYF. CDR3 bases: TGTGCCAGCAGCCCCTCCCCCTACGAGCAGTACTTC.

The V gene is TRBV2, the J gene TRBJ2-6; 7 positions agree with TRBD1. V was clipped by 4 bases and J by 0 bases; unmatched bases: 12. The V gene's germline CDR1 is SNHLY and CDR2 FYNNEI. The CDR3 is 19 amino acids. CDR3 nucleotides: TGTGCCAGCAGTGCGGAACCACAGGGGTCTTACTCTGGGGCCAACGTCCTGACTTTC. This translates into CASSAEPQGSYSGANVLTF.

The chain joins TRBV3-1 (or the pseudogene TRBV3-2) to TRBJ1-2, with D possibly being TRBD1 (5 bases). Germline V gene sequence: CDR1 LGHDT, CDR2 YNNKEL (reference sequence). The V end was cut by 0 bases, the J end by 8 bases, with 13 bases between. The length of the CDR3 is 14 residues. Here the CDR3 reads CASSQDVGGRGYTF. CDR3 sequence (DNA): TGTGCCAGCAGCCAAGATGTGGGGGGGAGAGGCTACACCTTC.

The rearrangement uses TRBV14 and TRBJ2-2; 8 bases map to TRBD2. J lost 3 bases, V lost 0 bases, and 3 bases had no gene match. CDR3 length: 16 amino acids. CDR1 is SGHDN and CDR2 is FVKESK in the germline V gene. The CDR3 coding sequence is TGTGCCAGCAGCCAAGATAGACTAGCGTACACCGGGGAGCTGTTTTTT. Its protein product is CASSQDRLAYTGELFF.

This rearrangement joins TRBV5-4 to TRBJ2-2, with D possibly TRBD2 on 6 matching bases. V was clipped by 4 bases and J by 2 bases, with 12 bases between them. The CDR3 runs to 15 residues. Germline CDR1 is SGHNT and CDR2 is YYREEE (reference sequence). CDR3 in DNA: TGTGCCAGCAGCCCCGGGGGACTCAACACCGGGGAGCTGTTTTTT. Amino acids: CASSPGGLNTGELFF.

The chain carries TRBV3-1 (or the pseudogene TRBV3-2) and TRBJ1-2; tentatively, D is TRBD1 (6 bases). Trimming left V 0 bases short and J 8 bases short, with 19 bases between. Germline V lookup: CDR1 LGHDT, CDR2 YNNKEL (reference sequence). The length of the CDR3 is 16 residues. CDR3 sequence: CASSQDPTGVYWGYTF. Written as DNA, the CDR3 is TGTGCCAGCAGCCAAGATCCGACAGGCGTCTACTGGGGCTACACCTTC.

The CDR3 sequence is CASSVQGEAEAFF. The CDR3, as DNA: TGTGCCAGCAGCGTACAGGGGGAGGCCGAAGCTTTCTTT. The rearrangement uses TRBV5-4 and TRBJ1-1; 8 bases agree with TRBD1. Germline CDR1 is SGHNT and CDR2 is YYREEE (reference sequence). V gave up 4 bases and J gave up 8 bases; unmatched junction bases: 7. The CDR3 runs to 13 residues.

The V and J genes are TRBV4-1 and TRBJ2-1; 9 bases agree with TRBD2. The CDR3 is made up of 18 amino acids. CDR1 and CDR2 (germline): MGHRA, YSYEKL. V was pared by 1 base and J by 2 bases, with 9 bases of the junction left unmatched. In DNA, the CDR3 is TGCGCCAGCAGCCAAGCGTTAGGGGCTAGCGGGGCCTACAATGAGCAGTTCTTC. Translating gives CASSQALGASGAYNEQFF.

For the CDR3, the DNA is TGTGCCAGCAGTTACTCCGGGACTCTAAGCACTGAAGCTTTCTTT. Protein sequence: CASSYSGTLSTEAFF. The chain joins TRBV6-6 to TRBJ1-1; maybe TRBD1 (5 bases). Germline V CDR1 and CDR2: MNHNY, SVGAGI (reference sequence). The CDR3 is made up of 15 amino acids. Between the trimmed V and J ends, which lost 0 bases and 4 bases, there was a span of 12 bases.

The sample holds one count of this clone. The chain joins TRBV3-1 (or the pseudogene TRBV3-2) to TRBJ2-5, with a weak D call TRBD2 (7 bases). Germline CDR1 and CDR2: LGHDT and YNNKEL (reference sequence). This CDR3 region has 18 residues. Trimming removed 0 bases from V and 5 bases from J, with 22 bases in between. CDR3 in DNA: TGTGCCAGCAGCCAAGATCTTTGGCGGGGGCCATACGGGGAGACCCAGTACTTC. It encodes CASSQDLWRGPYGETQYF.